This TCR beta chain originates from a study of cytomegalovirus exposure and HLA in healthy donors. On this clone itself: Its antigen is unknown.

Germline loops: CDR1 MGHDK, CDR2 SYGVNS. The CDR3 is 17 amino acids. Trimming at V came to 5 bases and at J to 3 bases, leaving 14 bases not matched to a gene. Overall study findings and caveats: It was taken for granted in presence/absence analyses that sequencing depth across donors was roughly uniform. TCR beta V- and J-gene trimming, according to a later analysis, was linked to a missense DCLRE1C variant. In vitro, three CMV-associated chains proved specific for CMV antigens.

The PCR ran on 60 Vbeta and 13 Jbeta primers. Authors' methods: An analysis that came later counted roughly 87 million unique TCR beta chains, approximately 10 million shared. The repertoire was sequenced with immunoSEQ multiplex PCR; TCRdb's copy has only in-frame clones and lacks some. The V and J calls and the clone size are those of that table, but D and trimming were determined from the DNA. The data contain about 140,000 clones, approximately 80% of them seen just once; the ten biggest clones take up approximately 2.5%. V is TRBV25-1 and J is TRBJ2-3, with TRBD1 matching over 7 bases. Sequencing was performed on PBMCs. This clonotype was obtained from a woman under 30 in good health and CMV-seropositive. The CDR3 is CASSYKQGPDGTDTQYF. The CDR3 DNA reads as TGTGCCAGCAGTTATAAACAGGGGCCCGATGGGACAGATACGCAGTATTTT.